The rows below give T cell receptor beta chains drawn from one sample of a study of blood T cell repertoires in COVID-19. Generated by immunoSEQ multiplex PCR, the TCRdb table keeps only in-frame clones and is missing some. Here the sample spans approximately 140,000 clones, about 80% being singletons. Sequenced input: peripheral blood. The source of these receptors is a human donor in a cohort sampled during active COVID-19. CDR3s include the opening cysteine and the closing phenylalanine or tryptophan. The D gene is left open where the match is weak. Only some rows state a clone size, as once, few, many or a class for expanded clones.

D gene	clone size	V gene	J gene	CDR3 protein	CDR3 DNA
.	.	TRBV2	TRBJ2-7	CASSEALTVYEQYF	TGTGCCAGCAGTGAAGCCTTAACAGTTTACGAGCAGTACTTC
TRBD1	.	TRBV6-5	TRBJ1-4	CASSYSGGIGEKLFF	TGTGCCAGCAGTTACTCAGGGGGCATAGGTGAAAAACTGTTTTTT
TRBD1	.	TRBV19	TRBJ2-2	CASSMVGDRLTGELFF	TGTGCCAGTAGTATGGTTGGGGACAGACTTACCGGGGAGCTGTTTTTT
.	.	TRBV5-1	TRBJ1-1	CASSLAAGSEAFF	TGCGCCAGCAGCTTGGCCGCGGGCTCTGAAGCTTTCTTT
.	.	TRBV4-3	TRBJ1-2	CASSQGEWGGMAGGYTF	TGCGCCAGCAGCCAAGGGGAGTGGGGAGGCATGGCTGGTGGCTACACCTTC
TRBD2	.	TRBV4-3	TRBJ2-3	CASSEAGLARADTQYF	TGCGCCAGCAGCGAGGCTGGACTAGCGCGAGCAGATACGCAGTATTTT
.	medium-sized	TRBV6-1	TRBJ2-7	CASSEVGETVLF	TGTGCCAGCAGTGAAGTTGGTGAGACAGTGCTCTTC
.	.	TRBV7-9	TRBJ2-7	CASSSNRILAMAYEQYF	TGTGCCAGCAGCTCCAATCGAATACTAGCCATGGCCTACGAGCAGTACTTC
.	few	TRBV5-6	TRBJ2-5	CASSPILVGTQYF	TGTGCCAGCAGCCCGATACTCGTCGGGACCCAGTACTTC
.	.	TRBV2	TRBJ1-4	CASSGSERGEKLFF	TGTGCCAGCAGTGGGTCCGAACGGGGTGAAAAACTGTTTTTT
.	.	TRBV7-9	TRBJ2-2	CASSLDSFVGELFF	TGTGCCAGCAGCTTAGACTCCTTTGTCGGGGAGCTGTTTTTT
.	.	TRBV29-1	TRBJ2-2	CSVDARGTGELFF	TGCAGCGTTGATGCCAGGGGTACCGGGGAGCTGTTTTTT
.	.	TRBV27	TRBJ2-1	CASSRGARNNEQFF	TGTGCCAGCAGCCGAGGCGCGAGGAACAATGAGCAGTTCTTC
TRBD1	.	TRBV4-2	TRBJ1-1	CASSSFRGDTANTEAFF	TGTGCCAGCAGCTCCTTCAGGGGGGACACGGCGAACACTGAAGCTTTCTTT
.	.	TRBV9	TRBJ1-4	CASSVLPVEGLLRGKLFF	TGTGCCAGCAGCGTACTCCCGGTTGAAGGACTCCTCAGGGGAAAACTGTTTTTT
TRBD1	.	TRBV12-5	TRBJ1-4	CARTGANEKLFF	TGTGCTAGGACAGGGGCTAATGAAAAACTGTTTTTT
TRBD2	.	TRBV30	TRBJ2-7	CAWSPGLAGIYEQYF	TGTGCCTGGAGCCCGGGACTAGCGGGAATCTACGAGCAGTACTTC
.	.	TRBV7-3	TRBJ2-3	CASSSLGQTTDTQYF	TGTGCCAGCAGCTCTCTAGGACAGACCACAGATACGCAGTATTTT
.	.	TRBV19	TRBJ2-5	CASSMGHQETQYF	TGTGCCAGTAGTATGGGGCACCAGGAGACCCAGTACTTC
.	once	TRBV6-5	TRBJ2-7	CASSYSGSELKYF	TGTGCCAGCAGTTACTCCGGCAGCGAGCTCAAGTACTTC
.	once	TRBV5-1	TRBJ1-5	CASSLAGTNNQPQHF	TGCGCCAGCAGCTTGGCCGGGACAAATAATCAGCCCCAGCATTTT
TRBD1	.	TRBV6-4	TRBJ1-1	CASSRGPGATEAFF	TGTGCCAGCAGTAGGGGGCCGGGGGCCACTGAAGCTTTCTTT
.	.	TRBV24-1	TRBJ2-2	CATSDPWGDLNTGELFF	TGTGCCACCAGTGATCCCTGGGGGGACCTGAACACCGGGGAGCTGTTTTTT
.	.	TRBV28	TRBJ2-3	CASSLSYRVTQYF	TGTGCCAGCAGTTTATCCTACAGGGTTACGCAGTATTTT
.	.	TRBV6-5	TRBJ1-6	CASRQALSPLHF	TGTGCCAGCAGGCAAGCCCTCTCACCCCTCCACTTT
.	.	TRBV30	TRBJ2-6	CAWTDSSHSWGANVLTF	TGTGCCTGGACAGACAGCTCCCATTCGTGGGGGGCCAACGTCCTGACTTTC
.	.	TRBV6-6	TRBJ1-1	CASSRGYEAFF	TGTGCCAGCAGCCGGGGGTACGAAGCTTTCTTT
TRBD2	.	TRBV19	TRBJ2-7	CASSVGTSGSFGYEQYF	TGTGCCAGTAGTGTCGGGACTAGCGGGAGTTTTGGCTACGAGCAGTACTTC
.	.	TRBV7-9	TRBJ1-1	CATGTTGPRTEAFF	TGTGCCACCGGAACGACAGGTCCGAGAACTGAAGCTTTCTTT
TRBD1	.	TRBV9	TRBJ2-1	CASSATRGQNEQFF	TGTGCCAGCAGCGCAACCAGGGGGCAGAATGAGCAGTTCTTC
.	.	TRBV5-1	TRBJ2-7	CASSSGGYEQYF	TGCGCCAGCAGCTCCGGGGGCTACGAGCAGTACTTC
TRBD2	.	TRBV11-3	TRBJ2-3	CASSLDGFGGGSTDTQYF	TGTGCCAGCAGCTTAGACGGCTTCGGGGGAGGGAGCACAGATACGCAGTATTTT
.	.	TRBV6-6	TRBJ2-5	CASSRGQPQETQYF	TGTGCCAGCAGCCGCGGACAGCCGCAAGAGACCCAGTACTTC
TRBD2	.	TRBV10-3	TRBJ2-7	CAIRSGTSAYEQYF	TGTGCCATCAGGTCAGGGACTAGCGCTTACGAGCAGTACTTC
TRBD2	.	TRBV10-1	TRBJ2-2	CASSESKAGGYTGELFF	TGCGCCAGCAGTGAGTCGAAGGCGGGAGGGTACACCGGGGAGCTGTTTTTT
.	.	TRBV14	TRBJ2-2	CASSRGGWAGELFF	TGTGCCAGCAGCCGCGGGGGCTGGGCCGGGGAGCTGTTTTTT
TRBD1	.	TRBV6-4	TRBJ1-5	CASSTDRDQPQHF	TGTGCCAGCAGCACGGACAGGGATCAGCCCCAGCATTTT
TRBD1	.	TRBV5-1	TRBJ2-3	CASSLGGQGLDTQYF	TGCGCCAGCAGCTTGGGGGGACAGGGGTTGGATACGCAGTATTTT
.	.	TRBV19	TRBJ1-5	CASSQDTNSNQPQHF	TGTGCCAGTAGTCAGGACACTAATAGCAATCAGCCCCAGCATTTT
.	.	TRBV1	TRBJ1-5	CTSSPYQPQHF	TGCACCAGCAGCCCCTATCAGCCCCAGCATTTT
TRBD1	few	TRBV28	TRBJ2-7	CASSLIGTGGAEQYF	TGTGCCAGCAGTTTAATTGGGACAGGGGGCGCCGAGCAGTACTTC
.	.	TRBV3-1/TRBV3-2	TRBJ2-7	CASSFLSYEQYF	TGTGCCAGCAGCTTCCTCTCCTACGAGCAGTACTTC
.	.	TRBV19	TRBJ1-2	CASNGLTGTTENYGYTF	TGTGCCAGTAATGGTCTGACCGGGACAACTGAAAACTATGGCTACACCTTC
.	.	TRBV5-5	TRBJ1-1	CASSLEPTEAFF	TGTGCCAGCAGCTTGGAGCCCACTGAAGCTTTCTTT
.	.	TRBV19	TRBJ2-5	CASRLWTKTETQYF	TGTGCCAGTAGGCTTTGGACTAAAACGGAGACCCAGTACTTC
TRBD2	.	TRBV7-9	TRBJ2-7	CASSSRGGGSSYEQYF	TGTGCCAGCAGCTCCCGGGGAGGCGGGAGCTCCTACGAGCAGTACTTC
.	.	TRBV5-1	TRBJ2-1	CASSWEVQTEQFF	TGCGCCAGCAGCTGGGAGGTTCAGACTGAGCAGTTCTTC
TRBD2	.	TRBV4-3	TRBJ2-5	CASSQRTAGTSGQETQYF	TGCGCCAGCAGCCAAAGGACAGCCGGGACTAGCGGGCAAGAGACCCAGTACTTC
.	.	TRBV5-4	TRBJ1-1	CASRPQENTEAFF	TGTGCCAGCAGGCCCCAGGAGAACACTGAAGCTTTCTTT
TRBD2	.	TRBV11-2	TRBJ2-5	CASSLDNSGMETQYF	TGTGCCAGCAGCTTAGATAATAGCGGGATGGAGACCCAGTACTTC
.	.	TRBV5-1	TRBJ1-4	CASSLTTGQLNEKLFF	TGCGCCAGCAGCTTAACCACAGGGCAGTTAAATGAAAAACTGTTTTTT
TRBD2	once	TRBV19	TRBJ2-5	CASSIDRGLAGEGETQYF	TGTGCCAGTAGTATAGATCGCGGACTAGCGGGAGAGGGAGAGACCCAGTACTTC
.	.	TRBV27	TRBJ2-7	CASSLGAWDEQYF	TGTGCCAGCAGTTTGGGGGCCTGGGACGAGCAGTACTTC
.	.	TRBV28	TRBJ1-3	CASSLHGGSGNTIYF	TGTGCCAGCAGTTTGCACGGAGGCTCTGGAAACACCATATATTTT
TRBD1	few	TRBV19	TRBJ2-7	CASSIQGAYEQYF	TGTGCCAGTAGTATACAGGGGGCCTACGAGCAGTACTTC